The next 18 T cell receptor beta chains were all read from a single sample in a study of shared clonotypes between healthy human individuals. The repertoire was sequenced with immunoSEQ multiplex PCR; TCRdb's copy has only in-frame clones and lacks some. Seen here are some 1,900,000 clones, about 95% observed once, and the top ten hold 0.9% to 1.5%. Only CD45RO-negative cells positively selected for CCR7 counted as naive CD8 cells, so terminally differentiated effector memory CD45RA+ cells were excluded. The material sequenced was naive CD8+ T cells sorted from blood. The receptors stem from a man younger than 30 in good health.

The chain couples TRBV13 to TRBJ2-1; 7 nucleotides line up with TRBD2. This CDR3 spans 15 amino acids. V trimming: 5 bases; J trimming: 4 bases; junction bases outside the gene matches: 8. The germline gives CDR1 PRHDT, CDR2 FYEKMQ (reference sequence). The CDR3 spells CASSPGGSPYNEQFF. The CDR3 region has the DNA TGTGCCAGCAGCCCGGGGGGATCCCCGTACAATGAGCAGTTCTTC.

The rearrangement uses TRBV2 and TRBJ2-1; D may be TRBD2 (6 bases). This CDR3 has 15 amino acids. Trimming removed 4 bases from V and 4 bases from J, with 14 bases in between. Germline-derived CDR1 and CDR2 are SNHLY and FYNNEI. The CDR3 is CASSVGGVGYNEQFF. The DNA of the CDR3 is TGTGCCAGCAGTGTGGGGGGAGTGGGATACAATGAGCAGTTCTTC.

J is TRBJ2-7 and V is TRBV5-4; 10 nucleotides align to TRBD1. The CDR3 has 15 amino acids. V was clipped by 4 bases and J by 2 bases; unmatched bases: 6. Germline V gives CDR1 SGHNT, CDR2 YYREEE (reference sequence). CDR3 sequence reads: CASSLRTGGTYEQYF. The CDR3 DNA reads as TGTGCCAGCAGCCTTAGGACAGGGGGGACCTACGAGCAGTACTTC.

This chain uses TRBV11-3 with TRBJ1-6; D gene ambiguous. Deletions cut 0 bases from V and 9 bases from J, with 6 bases between. Germline V gene data show CDR1 as SGHNT and CDR2 as YENEEA. This CDR3 comprises 13 residues. CDR3 sequence: CASSLDQASPLHF. CDR3 sequence (DNA): TGTGCCAGCAGCTTAGATCAAGCTTCACCCCTCCACTTT. Full variable domain (outside the CDR3, taken from reference TRBV11-3 and TRBJ1-6): EAGVVQSPRYKIIEKKQPVAFWCNPISGHNTLYWYLQNLGQGPELLIRYENEEAVDDSQLPKDRFSAERLKGVDSTLKIQPAELGDSAVYLCASSLDQASPLHFGNGTRLTVT.

The rearrangement links TRBV5-1 to TRBJ2-1; D might be TRBD1 or TRBD2, each matching 5 bases. This CDR3 has 13 amino acids. Germline V lookup: CDR1 SGHRS, CDR2 YFSETQ. V was trimmed by 2 bases and J by 7 bases, leaving 10 bases between them. In nucleotides, the CDR3 is TGCGCCAGCAGCTTAGAGGGGAATAATGAGCAGTTCTTC. Protein sequence: CASSLEGNNEQFF.

V is TRBV19 and J is TRBJ2-7; 10 bases are a match to TRBD1. Germline CDR1 LNHDA, CDR2 SQIVND (reference sequence). This CDR3 comprises 13 residues. V was pared by 7 bases and J by 6 bases, with 6 bases of the junction left unmatched. CDR3 in amino acids: CASTHGTGAEQYF. Here the CDR3 DNA reads TGTGCCAGTACCCATGGGACAGGGGCCGAGCAGTACTTC.

This clone occurred once. The chain joins TRBV30 to TRBJ2-7; D uncertain. The CDR3 contains 12 residues. V gave up 5 bases and J gave up 2 bases, with 10 bases separating them. CDR1 is GTSNPN and CDR2 is SVGIG in the germline V gene (reference sequence). CDR3 bases: TGTGCCTGGTCAAGGCGCACCTACGAGCAGTACTTC. Residues: CAWSRRTYEQYF.

The genes are TRBV27 and TRBJ2-1, with TRBD2 matching over 8 bases. The CDR3 consists of 15 residues. From germline, CDR1 is MNHEY and CDR2 SMNVEV (reference sequence). With 7 bases clipped from V and 11 bases from J, the junction kept 16 bases outside the gene matches. CDR3 sequence reads: CASTPGASGRRQQFF. As DNA, the CDR3 is TGTGCCAGCACCCCTGGGGCTAGCGGGCGTAGACAGCAGTTCTTC.

The chain recombines TRBV9 with TRBJ1-2; perhaps TRBD1 as D (6 bases). The CDR3 runs to 14 residues. Germline CDR1 and CDR2: SGDLS and YYNGEE. V was shortened by 3 bases and J by 1 base, with 10 bases between the two germline ends. CDR3 sequence (DNA): TGTGCCAGCAGCGGGGGACACATTAACTATGGCTACACCTTC. It encodes CASSGGHINYGYTF.

This chain joins TRBV10-2 and TRBJ1-6; possibly TRBD1 for D (6 bases). V lost 2 bases, J lost 2 bases, and 10 bases lay in between. The CDR3 covers 16 residues. From germline, CDR1 is WSHSY and CDR2 SAAADI. The chain's CDR3 is CASSEDGTTYNSPLHF. The CDR3 DNA sequence: TGCGCCAGCAGTGAGGACGGGACAACCTATAATTCACCCCTCCACTTT.

The rearrangement uses TRBV30 and TRBJ2-1; 9 nucleotides match TRBD2. This CDR3 contains 14 residues. J lost 10 bases, V lost 4 bases, and 11 bases had no gene match. Per germline, CDR1 GTSNPN and CDR2 SVGIG (reference sequence). Here the CDR3 reads CAWNQAGGSYEQFF. The CDR3 DNA follows: TGTGCCTGGAACCAAGCGGGAGGCTCCTACGAGCAGTTCTTC.

V usage is TRBV29-1 and J usage is TRBJ2-2; 8 bases fit TRBD1. The CDR3 runs 15 residues. Germline CDR1 is SQVTM and CDR2 is ANQGSEA. The V segment lost 6 bases and the J segment 2 bases; nucleotides outside the gene matches: 8. Here the CDR3 reads CSVTKQGVNTGELFF. The DNA of the CDR3 is TGCAGCGTGACAAAACAGGGGGTAAACACCGGGGAGCTGTTTTTT.

To note about this clone: The same CDR3 can be traced to other DNA sequences in this sample. The V gene is TRBV5-6, the J gene TRBJ1-1; D is possibly TRBD1 (5 bases). The V end was cut by 4 bases, the J end by 4 bases, with 11 bases between. Looked up from germline, CDR1 is SGHDT and CDR2 is YYEEEE. The CDR3 is made up of 13 amino acids. This CDR3 is CASSPGGGTEAFF. The CDR3 nucleotides read TGTGCCAGCAGCCCGGGGGGTGGCACTGAAGCTTTCTTT.

This chain uses TRBV15 with TRBJ2-2; D may match TRBD1 or TRBD2 (5 bases each). The V end was cut by 0 bases, the J end by 3 bases, with 20 bases between. Germline loops: CDR1 LNHNV, CDR2 YYDKDF (reference sequence). The CDR3 covers 19 residues. The CDR3 loop is CATSREGISWGPDTGELFF. The CDR3 DNA sequence: TGTGCCACCAGCAGAGAGGGTATTTCCTGGGGACCGGACACCGGGGAGCTGTTTTTT.

The chain couples TRBV14 to TRBJ2-5, with D maybe TRBD2 (6 bases). The CDR3 loop spans 14 amino acids. V gave up 4 bases and J gave up 2 bases, with 11 bases separating them. Per germline, CDR1 SGHDN and CDR2 FVKESK. CDR3 DNA sequence: TGTGCCAGCAGCCCGTGGGGGGAACAAGAGACCCAGTACTTC. Translation: CASSPWGEQETQYF. Looking up the rest from reference TRBV14 and TRBJ2-5 gives the full variable domain: EAGVTQFPSHSVIEKGQTVTLRCDPISGHDNLYWYRRVMGKEIKFLLHFVKESKQDESGMPNNRFLAERTGGTYSTLKVQPAELEDSGVYFCASSPWGEQETQYFGPGTRLLVL.

The rearrangement joins TRBV7-9 to TRBJ2-5; no clear D. Between the trimmed V and J ends, which lost 1 base and 5 bases, there was a span of 11 bases. This CDR3 is 14 amino acids long. The germline V gene has CDR1 SEHNR and CDR2 FQNEAQ (reference sequence). The CDR3 coding sequence is TGTGCCAGCAGCTTAGGATGGGTTGGTGAGACCCAGTACTTC. This translates into CASSLGWVGETQYF.

Regarding this clone: The limits of the CDR3 on the DNA are not certain, so only TCRdb's listed CDR3 is given. The chain has TRBV27 and TRBJ1-1; TRBD1, as called in the table, went unchecked against the DNA. From its first to its last residue, the CDR3 has 16 amino acids. Per germline, CDR1 MNHEY and CDR2 SMNVEV (reference sequence). This CDR3 reads CASSSSAGQIFTEAFF.

The rearrangement joins TRBV4-1 to TRBJ2-2, with D possibly being TRBD2 (5 bases). The CDR3 has 16 amino acids. CDR1 is MGHRA, CDR2 YSYEKL, per germline. V gave up 3 bases and J gave up 2 bases, with 13 bases separating them. CDR3 sequence: CASSQRSRGNTGELFF. Here the CDR3 DNA reads TGCGCCAGCAGCCAGAGGTCCCGGGGTAACACCGGGGAGCTGTTTTTT.